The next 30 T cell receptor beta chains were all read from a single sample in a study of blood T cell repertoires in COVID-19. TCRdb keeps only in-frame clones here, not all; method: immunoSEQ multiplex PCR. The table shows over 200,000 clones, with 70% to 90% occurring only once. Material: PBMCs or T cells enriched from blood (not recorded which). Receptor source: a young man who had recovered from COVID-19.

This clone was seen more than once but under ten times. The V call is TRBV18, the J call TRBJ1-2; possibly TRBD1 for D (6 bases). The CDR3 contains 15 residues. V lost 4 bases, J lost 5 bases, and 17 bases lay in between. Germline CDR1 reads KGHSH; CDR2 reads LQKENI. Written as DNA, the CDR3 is TGTGCCAGCTCACTGGACAGATCCTTAAGTTATGGCTACACCTTC. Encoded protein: CASSLDRSLSYGYTF.

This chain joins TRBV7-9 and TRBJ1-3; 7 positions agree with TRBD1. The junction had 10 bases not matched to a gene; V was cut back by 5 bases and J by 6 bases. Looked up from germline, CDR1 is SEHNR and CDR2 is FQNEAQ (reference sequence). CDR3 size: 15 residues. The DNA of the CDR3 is TGTGCCAGCAGCCCCCGACAGGGTATGGAAAACACCATATATTTT. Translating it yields CASSPRQGMENTIYF.

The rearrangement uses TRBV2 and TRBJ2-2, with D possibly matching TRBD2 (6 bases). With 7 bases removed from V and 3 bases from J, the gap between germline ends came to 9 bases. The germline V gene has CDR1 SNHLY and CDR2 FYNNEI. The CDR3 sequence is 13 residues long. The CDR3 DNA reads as TGTGCCAGCACGCGGGACTACACCGGGGAGCTGTTTTTT. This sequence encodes CASTRDYTGELFF.

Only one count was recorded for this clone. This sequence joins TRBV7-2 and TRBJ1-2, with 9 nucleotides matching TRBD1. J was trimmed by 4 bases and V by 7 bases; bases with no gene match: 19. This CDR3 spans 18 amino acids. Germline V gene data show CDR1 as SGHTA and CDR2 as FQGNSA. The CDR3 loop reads CASTRGTGRFGRPYGYTF. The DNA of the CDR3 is TGTGCCAGCACAAGAGGGACAGGGCGCTTCGGCCGTCCCTATGGCTACACCTTC.

The CDR3 loop reads CASSSGLIHSYNEQFF. CDR3 coding DNA: TGTGCCAGCAGCTCGGGACTTATCCACTCCTACAATGAGCAGTTCTTC. This chain uses TRBV5-5 with TRBJ2-1; D possibly corresponds to TRBD2 (6 bases). Trimming took off 3 bases at V and 0 bases at J, with 13 bases between the two ends. CDR3 size: 16 residues. Germline V gene sequence: CDR1 SGHKS, CDR2 YYEKEE (reference sequence).

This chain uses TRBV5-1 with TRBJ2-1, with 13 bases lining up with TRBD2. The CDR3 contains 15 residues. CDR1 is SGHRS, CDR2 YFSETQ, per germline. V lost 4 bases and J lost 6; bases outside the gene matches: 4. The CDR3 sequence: CASSHGTSGINEQFF. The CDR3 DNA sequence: TGCGCCAGCAGCCATGGGACTAGCGGGATCAATGAGCAGTTCTTC.

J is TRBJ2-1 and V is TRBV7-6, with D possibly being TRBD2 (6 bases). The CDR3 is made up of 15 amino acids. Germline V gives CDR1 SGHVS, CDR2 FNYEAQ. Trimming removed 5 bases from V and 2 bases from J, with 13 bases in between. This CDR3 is CASSRGALPYNEQFF. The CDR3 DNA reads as TGTGCCAGCAGCCGCGGGGCCCTCCCCTACAATGAGCAGTTCTTC.

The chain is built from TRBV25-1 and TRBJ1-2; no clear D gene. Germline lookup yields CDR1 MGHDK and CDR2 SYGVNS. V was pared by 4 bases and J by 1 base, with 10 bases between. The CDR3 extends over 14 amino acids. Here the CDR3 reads CASSVTGSNYGYTF. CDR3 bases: TGTGCCAGCAGTGTCACCGGGAGTAACTATGGCTACACCTTC.

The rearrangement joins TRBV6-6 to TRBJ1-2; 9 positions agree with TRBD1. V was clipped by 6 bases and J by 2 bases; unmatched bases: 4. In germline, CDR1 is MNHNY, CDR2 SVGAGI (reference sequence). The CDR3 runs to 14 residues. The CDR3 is CASSAQGANYGYTF. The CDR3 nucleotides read TGTGCCAGCAGCGCACAGGGGGCGAACTATGGCTACACCTTC.

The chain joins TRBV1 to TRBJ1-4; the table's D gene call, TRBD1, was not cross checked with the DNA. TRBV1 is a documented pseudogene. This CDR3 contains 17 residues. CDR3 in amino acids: CTSSHHLPGKEFYRLFF. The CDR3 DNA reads TGCACCAGCAGCCACCACCTTCCAGGGAAGGAATTTTATAGACTGTTTTTT.

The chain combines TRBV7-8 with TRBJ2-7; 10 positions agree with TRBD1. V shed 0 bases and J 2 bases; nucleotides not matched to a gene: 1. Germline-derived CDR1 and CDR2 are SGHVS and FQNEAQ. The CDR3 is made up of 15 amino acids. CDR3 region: CASSLAGTGAYEQYF. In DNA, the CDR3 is TGTGCCAGCAGCTTAGCAGGGACAGGGGCCTACGAGCAGTACTTC.

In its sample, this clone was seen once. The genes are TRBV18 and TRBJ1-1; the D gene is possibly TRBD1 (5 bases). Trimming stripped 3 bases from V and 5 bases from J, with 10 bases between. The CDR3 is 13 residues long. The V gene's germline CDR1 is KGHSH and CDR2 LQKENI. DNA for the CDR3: TGTGCCAGCTCACCCGGGGGAAGTACTGAAGCTTTCTTT. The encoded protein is CASSPGGSTEAFF.

The CDR3 DNA reads TGTGCCAGCAGCCAGACAGGGTCCCTCGTCAACAATGAGCAGTTCTTC. Translation gives CASSQTGSLVNNEQFF. The V and J genes are TRBV14 and TRBJ2-1; 7 bases map to TRBD1. The V gene's germline CDR1 is SGHDN and CDR2 FVKESK. J was trimmed by 5 bases and V by 3 bases; bases with no gene match: 10. The CDR3 runs 16 residues.

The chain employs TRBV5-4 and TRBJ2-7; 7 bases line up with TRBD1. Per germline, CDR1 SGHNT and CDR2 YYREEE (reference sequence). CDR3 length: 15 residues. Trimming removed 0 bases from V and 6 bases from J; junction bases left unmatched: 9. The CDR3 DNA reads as TGTGCCAGCAGCTTGGATACAGGGGTGGTAGCCGAGCAGTACTTC. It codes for CASSLDTGVVAEQYF.

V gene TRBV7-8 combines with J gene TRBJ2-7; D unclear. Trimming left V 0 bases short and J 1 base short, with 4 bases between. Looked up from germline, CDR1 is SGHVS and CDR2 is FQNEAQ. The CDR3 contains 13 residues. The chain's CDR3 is CASSLAESYEQYF. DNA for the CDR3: TGTGCCAGCAGCTTAGCGGAGTCCTACGAGCAGTACTTC.

The CDR3 reads CASSRTQGQPQHF. DNA for the CDR3: TGTGCCAGCAGCAGGACGCAGGGCCAGCCCCAGCATTTT. The chain combines TRBV7-2 with TRBJ1-5, with D tentatively TRBD1 (5 bases). This CDR3 has 13 amino acids. CDR1 is SGHTA and CDR2 is FQGNSA in the germline V gene. V dropped 5 bases and J dropped 7 bases, with 12 bases sitting between them.

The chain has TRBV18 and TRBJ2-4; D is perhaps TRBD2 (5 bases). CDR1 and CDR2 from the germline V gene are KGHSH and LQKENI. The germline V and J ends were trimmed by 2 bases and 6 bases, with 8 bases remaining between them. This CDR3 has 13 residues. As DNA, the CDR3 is TGTGCCAGCTCACCAGGGGAGCCAAACATTCAGTACTTC. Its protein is CASSPGEPNIQYF.

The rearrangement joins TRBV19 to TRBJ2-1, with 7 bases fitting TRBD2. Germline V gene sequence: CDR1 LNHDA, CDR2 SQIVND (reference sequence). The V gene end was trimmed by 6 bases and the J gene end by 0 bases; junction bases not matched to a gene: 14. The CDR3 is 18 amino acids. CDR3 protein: CASSQIIPPGGSYNEQFF. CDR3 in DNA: TGTGCCAGTAGCCAAATTATCCCCCCGGGGGGCTCCTACAATGAGCAGTTCTTC.

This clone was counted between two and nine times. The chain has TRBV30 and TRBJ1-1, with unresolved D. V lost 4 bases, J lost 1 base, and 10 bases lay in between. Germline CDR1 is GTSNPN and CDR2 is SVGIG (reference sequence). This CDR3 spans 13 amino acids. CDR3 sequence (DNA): TGTGCCTGGACCCCAACAGAGAACACTGAAGCTTTCTTT. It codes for CAWTPTENTEAFF.

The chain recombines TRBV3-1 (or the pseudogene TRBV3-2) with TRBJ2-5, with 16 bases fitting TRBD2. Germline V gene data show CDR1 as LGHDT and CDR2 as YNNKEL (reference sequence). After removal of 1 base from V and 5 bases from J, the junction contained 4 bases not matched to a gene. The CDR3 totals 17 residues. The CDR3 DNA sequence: TGTGCCAGCAGCCAAGCAAAGGGACTAGCGGGGGGGGAGACCCAGTACTTC. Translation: CASSQAKGLAGGETQYF.

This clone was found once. The CDR3 reads CASSPHGLDTQYF. In DNA form, the CDR3 reads TGCGCCAGCAGTCCTCACGGGTTAGATACGCAGTATTTT. The chain uses TRBV5-1 and TRBJ2-3; D remains ambiguous. Germline CDR1 reads SGHRS; CDR2 reads YFSETQ. The ends were cut back, 5 bases at V and 5 bases at J, with 12 bases in the middle. The CDR3 spans 13 residues.

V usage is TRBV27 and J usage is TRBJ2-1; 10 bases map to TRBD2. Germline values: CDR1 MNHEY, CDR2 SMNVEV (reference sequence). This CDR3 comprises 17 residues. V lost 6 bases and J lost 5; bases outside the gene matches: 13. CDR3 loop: CASRAQSSGRANNEQFF. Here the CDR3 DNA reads TGTGCCAGCAGAGCACAATCAAGCGGGAGGGCCAACAATGAGCAGTTCTTC.

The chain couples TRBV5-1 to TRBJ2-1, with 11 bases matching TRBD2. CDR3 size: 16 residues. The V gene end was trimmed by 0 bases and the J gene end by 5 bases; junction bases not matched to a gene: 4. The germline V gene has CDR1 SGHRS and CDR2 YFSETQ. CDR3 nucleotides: TGCGCCAGCAGCTTGGTTGCACTAGCGGGAGACAATGAGCAGTTCTTC. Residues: CASSLVALAGDNEQFF.

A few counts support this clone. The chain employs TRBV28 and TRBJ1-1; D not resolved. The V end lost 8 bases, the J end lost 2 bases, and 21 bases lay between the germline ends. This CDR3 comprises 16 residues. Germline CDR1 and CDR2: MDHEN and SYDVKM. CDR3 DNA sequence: TGTGCCAGCTACGCTTGGAGTACGCTTCTTAACACTGAAGCTTTCTTT. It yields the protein CASYAWSTLLNTEAFF.

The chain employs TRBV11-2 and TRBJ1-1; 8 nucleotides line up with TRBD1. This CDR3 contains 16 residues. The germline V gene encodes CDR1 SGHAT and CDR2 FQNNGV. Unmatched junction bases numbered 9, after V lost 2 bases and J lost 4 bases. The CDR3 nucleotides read TGTGCCAGCAGCTTACACCAGGACAGGGTGGCCACTGAAGCTTTCTTT. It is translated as CASSLHQDRVATEAFF. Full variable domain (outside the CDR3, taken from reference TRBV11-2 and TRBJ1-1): EAGVAQSPRYKIIEKRQSVAFWCNPISGHATLYWYQQILGQGPKLLIQFQNNGVVDDSQLPKDRFSAERLKGVDSTLKIQPAKLEDSAVYLCASSLHQDRVATEAFFGQGTRLTVV.

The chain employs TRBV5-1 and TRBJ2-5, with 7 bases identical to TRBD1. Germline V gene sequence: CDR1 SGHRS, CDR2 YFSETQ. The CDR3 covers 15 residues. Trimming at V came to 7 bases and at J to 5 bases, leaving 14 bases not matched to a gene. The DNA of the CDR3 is TGCGCCAGCGTACGAACAGGGGATCCGATCGAGACCCAGTACTTC. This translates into CASVRTGDPIETQYF.

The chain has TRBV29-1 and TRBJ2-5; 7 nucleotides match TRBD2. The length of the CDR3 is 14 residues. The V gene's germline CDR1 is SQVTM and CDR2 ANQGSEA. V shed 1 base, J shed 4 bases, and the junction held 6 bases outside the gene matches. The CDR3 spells CSVEGTRTLETQYF. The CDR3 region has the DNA TGCAGCGTTGAAGGGACTAGAACCTTAGAGACCCAGTACTTC.

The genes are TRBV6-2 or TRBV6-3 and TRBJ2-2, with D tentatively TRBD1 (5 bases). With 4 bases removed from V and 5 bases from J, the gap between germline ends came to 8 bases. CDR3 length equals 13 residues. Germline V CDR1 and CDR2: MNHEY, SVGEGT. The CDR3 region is CASSLQETGELFF. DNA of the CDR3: TGTGCCAGCAGTTTACAGGAGACCGGGGAGCTGTTTTTT.

The CDR3 spells CASSLGQGNHEQFF. CDR3 in DNA: TGCGCCAGCAGCTTAGGACAGGGTAATCACGAGCAGTTCTTC. The chain combines TRBV5-1 with TRBJ2-1, with 8 nucleotides matching TRBD1. There are 14 residues in the CDR3. J gave up 10 bases and V 2 bases, and 8 bases lay outside the gene matches. CDR1 and CDR2 from the germline V gene are SGHRS and YFSETQ.

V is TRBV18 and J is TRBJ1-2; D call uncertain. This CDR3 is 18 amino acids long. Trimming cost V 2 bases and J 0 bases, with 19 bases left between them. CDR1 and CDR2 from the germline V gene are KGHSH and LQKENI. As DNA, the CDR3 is TGTGCCAGCTCACCATCAAGTATAATAATCAGAACTAACTATGGCTACACCTTC. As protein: CASSPSSIIIRTNYGYTF. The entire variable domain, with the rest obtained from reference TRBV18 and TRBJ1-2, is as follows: NAGVMQNPRHLVRRRGQEARLRCSPMKGHSHVYWYRQLPEEGLKFMVYLQKENIIDESGMPKERFSAEFPKEGPSILRIQQVVRGDSAAYFCASSPSSIIIRTNYGYTFGSGTRLTVV.